These 30 T cell receptor beta chains came from one sample sequenced in a study of spatial heterogeneity in lung cancer. Using its own MiXCR run on the 5' RACE reads, TCRdb lists one record per CDR3 protein. The data show around 45,000 distinct CDR3 sequences, roughly an eighth seen once. The sample's time point: sample taken at primary tumor resection. This specimen consisted of PBMCs, obtained at surgery. The source of these receptors is a male donor with early-stage non-small cell lung cancer.

This clonotype was detected a few times. The rearrangement links TRBV7-9 to TRBJ1-1; D is uncertain. V was shortened by 1 base and J by 4 bases, with 10 bases between the two germline ends. Per germline, CDR1 SEHNR and CDR2 FQNEAQ (reference sequence). The CDR3 is made up of 14 amino acids. CDR3 sequence: CASSLEVGGTEAFF. In nucleotides, the CDR3 is TGTGCCAGCAGCTTAGAGGTTGGTGGCACTGAAGCTTTCTTT. Full variable domain (outside the CDR3, taken from reference TRBV7-9 and TRBJ1-1): DTGVSQNPRHKITKRGQNVTFRCDPISEHNRLYWYRQTLGQGPEFLTYFQNEAQLEKSRLLSDRFSAERPKGSFSTLEIQRTEQGDSAMYLCASSLEVGGTEAFFGQGTRLTVV.

The V and J genes are TRBV6-1 and TRBJ2-6; 8 bases map to TRBD1. The CDR3 length is 19 residues. CDR1 and CDR2 from the germline V gene are MNHNS and SASEGT. Unmatched junction bases numbered 13, after V lost 6 bases and J lost 0 bases. CDR3 protein: CASRINTGTGVSGANVLTF. Written as DNA, the CDR3 is TGTGCCAGCAGAATAAATACCGGGACAGGAGTCTCTGGGGCCAACGTCCTGACTTTC.

Judged by abundance, this clonotype is medium-sized. J is TRBJ2-2 and V is TRBV15; D call uncertain. Germline lookup yields CDR1 LNHNV and CDR2 YYDKDF (reference sequence). The CDR3 is 13 residues long. Trimming removed 7 bases from V and 0 bases from J, with 6 bases in between. In nucleotides, the CDR3 is TGTGCCACCATGGACCCGAACACCGGGGAGCTGTTTTTT. This sequence encodes CATMDPNTGELFF.

This clonotype was counted a few times. The V gene is TRBV4-2, the J gene TRBJ2-1, with 14 bases identical to TRBD2. J gave up 8 bases and V 4 bases, and 13 bases lay outside the gene matches. Germline values: CDR1 LGHNA, CDR2 YNFKEQ. The CDR3 length is 18 residues. CDR3 bases: TGTGCCAGCAGCCGGGTTGGGACTCCGGGACTAGCGGGAGATGAGCAGTTCTTC. Its protein product is CASSRVGTPGLAGDEQFF.

This clonotype was recorded a few times. This chain joins TRBV10-3 and TRBJ2-1; D unresolved. There are 13 residues in the CDR3. The V and J ends lost 7 bases and 7 bases respectively, with 14 bases between them. The germline CDR1 and CDR2 sequences are ENHRY and SYGVKD. Written as DNA, the CDR3 is TGTGCCATCACCTCCCGGACCGAGAATGAGCAGTTCTTC. Amino acids: CAITSRTENEQFF.

This chain joins TRBV7-9 and TRBJ2-7, with 8 bases identical to TRBD1. Germline CDR1 and CDR2: SEHNR and FQNEAQ (reference sequence). The CDR3 length is 15 residues. The J segment lost 0 bases and the V segment lost 5 bases, leaving 6 bases of the junction unmatched. In DNA, the CDR3 is TGTGCCAGCAGCAGCCGGGACAGGCGCTCCTACGAGCAGTACTTC. It yields the protein CASSSRDRRSYEQYF.

This clonotype was counted between two and nine times. This chain links TRBV10-3 with TRBJ1-5, with 7 bases aligning to TRBD1. This CDR3 spans 14 amino acids. Germline values: CDR1 ENHRY, CDR2 SYGVKD. The V and J ends lost 6 bases and 5 bases, in that order; junction bases with no gene match: 7. CDR3 residues: CAISRDRTDQPQHF. CDR3 nucleotide sequence: TGTGCCATCAGCCGGGACAGAACAGATCAGCCCCAGCATTTT.

The table lists this clonotype with a few counts. The chain is built from TRBV4-1 and TRBJ2-3, with TRBD2 identical over 15 bases. The CDR3 contains 16 residues. Trimming removed 5 bases from V and 1 base from J; junction bases left unmatched: 1. The V gene's germline CDR1 is MGHRA and CDR2 YSYEKL. The CDR3 DNA sequence: TGCGCCAGCAGCGGGACTAGCGGGGGGCGCACAGATACGCAGTATTTT. It codes for CASSGTSGGRTDTQYF.

This chain links TRBV7-2 with TRBJ2-1; 8 bases align to TRBD2. V gave up 6 bases and J gave up 8 bases; unmatched junction bases: 12. Germline CDR1 and CDR2: SGHTA and FQGNSA. This CDR3 is built from 15 residues. Written as DNA, the CDR3 is TGTGCCAGCAGGACGGAGGCGGGAGGTCGGGATGAGCAGTTCTTC. Amino acids: CASRTEAGGRDEQFF.

The rearrangement joins TRBV20-1 to TRBJ2-1, with 10 bases fitting TRBD2. The germline CDR1 and CDR2 sequences are DFQATT and SNEGSKA (reference sequence). CDR3 length equals 16 residues. V shed 6 bases, J shed 8 bases, and the junction held 16 bases outside the gene matches. The CDR3 DNA reads TGCAGTGCGCCCGGGACTAGCGAACCCTTTTTGGATGAGCAGTTCTTC. It specifies CSAPGTSEPFLDEQFF.

CDR3 nucleotides: TGTGCCAGCATCACCGGGACTAGGGGAGAGACCCAGTACTTC. Protein product: CASITGTRGETQYF. The genes are TRBV7-2 and TRBJ2-5, with TRBD2 identical over 8 bases. Germline V gene data show CDR1 as SGHTA and CDR2 as FQGNSA. Trimming cost V 7 bases and J 4 bases; bases outside gene matches: 8. The CDR3 totals 14 residues.

There are a few counts of this clonotype. CDR3 nucleotides: TGCAGCGCCGACAGGTCCCAAGAGACCCAGTACTTC. Amino acids: CSADRSQETQYF. This chain links TRBV29-1 with TRBJ2-5, with D perhaps TRBD1 (6 bases). The CDR3 contains 12 residues. V was shortened by 7 bases and J by 1 base, with 10 bases between the two germline ends. Germline lookup yields CDR1 SQVTM and CDR2 ANQGSEA.

The table lists this clonotype with many counts. CDR3 sequence: CASSLEGPTDTQYF. In DNA, the CDR3 is TGCGCCAGCAGCTTGGAAGGCCCCACAGATACGCAGTATTTT. The J gene is TRBJ2-3, the V gene TRBV5-1; D gene uncertain. CDR3 length equals 14 residues. The germline V gene encodes CDR1 SGHRS and CDR2 YFSETQ. V dropped 0 bases and J dropped 2 bases, with 7 bases sitting between them.

This clonotype was detected many times. The J gene is TRBJ1-6, the V gene TRBV20-1; D call uncertain. CDR1 and CDR2 from the germline V gene are DFQATT and SNEGSKA (reference sequence). The CDR3 runs to 15 residues. V lost 0 bases, J lost 4 bases, and 10 bases lay in between. CDR3 sequence reads: CSARDYYQYNSPLHF. The CDR3 region has the DNA TGCAGTGCTAGAGATTATTACCAGTATAATTCACCCCTCCACTTT.

Only a few counts were recorded for this clonotype. CDR3 protein: CASSPSRDTSYEQYF. The CDR3 coding sequence is TGTGCCAGCAGCCCATCCCGGGACACCTCCTACGAGCAGTACTTC. J is TRBJ2-7 and V is TRBV7-8; maybe TRBD1 (6 bases). CDR1 is SGHVS and CDR2 is FQNEAQ in the germline V gene. The germline V and J ends were trimmed by 5 bases and 0 bases, with 14 bases remaining between them. The CDR3 has 15 amino acids.

The CDR3 spells CASSQVTSTEAFF. As DNA, the CDR3 is TGTGCCAGCAGCCAAGTAACATCCACTGAAGCTTTCTTT. V is TRBV3-1 and J is TRBJ1-1; D call uncertain. With 1 base removed from V and 4 bases from J, the gap between germline ends came to 7 bases. Looked up from germline, CDR1 is LGHDT and CDR2 is YNNKEL (reference sequence). The CDR3 is 13 residues long.

A note on this clonotype: A read error may be the cause here, since a much bigger clone is one base away. The J gene is TRBJ2-5, the V gene TRBV5-1, with a weak D call TRBD1 (5 bases). Germline lookup yields CDR1 SGHRS and CDR2 YFSETQ. V lost 4 bases and J lost 10, with 17 bases in between. This CDR3 has 13 residues. The CDR3 reads CASSPERQGNQYF. Written as DNA, the CDR3 is TGCGCCAGCAGCCCGGAGCGTCAGGGTAACCAGTACTTC.

This clonotype was seen ten or more times. The chain couples TRBV10-2 to TRBJ1-6, with 9 bases lining up with TRBD1. The CDR3 has 14 amino acids. V shed 6 bases and J 10 bases; nucleotides not matched to a gene: 7. Germline-derived CDR1 and CDR2 are WSHSY and SAAADI. The CDR3 protein is CASSPGQGSSPLHF. The CDR3 nucleotides read TGCGCCAGCAGCCCCGGACAGGGGAGCTCACCCCTCCACTTT.

In this sample, this clonotype turned up many times. The genes are TRBV19 and TRBJ2-1; D is uncertain. Per the germline V gene, CDR1 is LNHDA and CDR2 is SQIVND (reference sequence). The CDR3 runs 13 residues. Trimming shortened V by 1 base and J by 4 bases, and 5 bases separated the two germline ends. CDR3 in DNA: TGTGCCAGTAGTATAGGGCGGTACAATGAGCAGTTCTTC. Its protein is CASSIGRYNEQFF.

This clonotype was seen a handful of times. The chain uses TRBV25-1 and TRBJ2-5; D might be TRBD2 (6 bases). CDR3 length equals 14 residues. V shed 3 bases and J shed 2 bases, with 10 bases lying between them. Germline-derived CDR1 and CDR2 are MGHDK and SYGVNS. CDR3 in amino acids: CASSDNGGQETQYF. CDR3 in DNA: TGTGCCAGCAGTGATAATGGGGGGCAAGAGACCCAGTACTTC. The complete variable domain, with remaining parts taken from reference TRBV25-1 and TRBJ2-5, reads EADIYQTPRYLVIGTGKKITLECSQTMGHDKMYWYQQDPGMELHLIHYSYGVNSTEKGDLSSESTVSRIRTEHFPLTLESARPSHTSQYLCASSDNGGQETQYFGPGTRLLVL.

A note on this clonotype: At one boundary the junction diverges from the germline segment, which might be a read error. The V gene is TRBV10-3, the J gene TRBJ2-7; D gene uncertain. CDR1 is ENHRY, CDR2 SYGVKD, per germline. This CDR3 has 14 residues. The CDR3 reads CAFSAMGSTYEQYF. In DNA, the CDR3 is TGTGCCTTCAGCGCAATGGGATCAACCTACGAGCAGTACTTC.

This clonotype came up a few times. The CDR3 loop reads CAISGDPAYEQYF. The CDR3 nucleotides read TGTGCCATCAGTGGGGACCCAGCTTACGAGCAGTACTTC. This chain connects TRBV10-3 to TRBJ2-7; the D call may be TRBD1 or TRBD2 (5 bases each). CDR3 length equals 13 residues. CDR1 is ENHRY, CDR2 SYGVKD, per germline. Trimming cost V 4 bases and J 4 bases, with 11 bases left between them.

This clonotype was picked up a small number of times. This rearrangement joins TRBV2 to TRBJ1-5; D possibly corresponds to TRBD1 (5 bases). The CDR3 totals 13 residues. CDR1 and CDR2 (germline): SNHLY, FYNNEI. Trimming took 7 bases from V and 5 from J, leaving 12 bases between them. Here the CDR3 reads CASTKGRDQPQHF. CDR3 nucleotide sequence: TGTGCCAGCACCAAGGGGAGAGATCAGCCCCAGCATTTT.

This clonotype was seen repeatedly, ten times or more. The J gene is TRBJ2-2, the V gene TRBV7-6, with D possibly matching TRBD1 (6 bases). Germline V gives CDR1 SGHVS, CDR2 FNYEAQ. V was pared by 5 bases and J by 5 bases, with 15 bases between. CDR3 length: 15 amino acids. The CDR3 reads CASSPRPGETGELFF. CDR3 nucleotide sequence: TGTGCCAGCAGCCCCCGGCCAGGGGAAACCGGGGAGCTGTTTTTT.

V usage is TRBV7-9 and J usage is TRBJ1-2, with D possibly TRBD1 on 6 matching bases. Trimming pared 3 bases from V and 2 bases from J, leaving 16 bases between. The germline gives CDR1 SEHNR, CDR2 FQNEAQ (reference sequence). The CDR3 has 16 residues. CDR3: CASSFGIQGSNYGYTF. The CDR3 nucleotides are TGTGCCAGCAGCTTCGGGATACAGGGTTCAAACTATGGCTACACCTTC.

This clonotype was seen many times. The chain combines TRBV9 with TRBJ1-6, with D possibly TRBD1 on 6 matching bases. Between the trimmed V and J ends, which lost 0 bases and 7 bases, there was a span of 14 bases. Germline assignment: CDR1 SGDLS and CDR2 YYNGEE. The CDR3 length is 16 residues. CDR3 sequence: CASSVAPGGGNSPLHF. As DNA, the CDR3 is TGTGCCAGCAGCGTAGCCCCGGGGGGCGGGAATTCACCCCTCCACTTT. Drawing the rest from reference TRBV9 and TRBJ1-6, the complete variable domain is DSGVTQTPKHLITATGQRVTLRCSPRSGDLSVYWYQQSLDQGLQFLIQYYNGEERAKGNILERFSAQQFPDLHSELNLSSLELGDSALYFCASSVAPGGGNSPLHFGNGTRLTVT.

This clonotype has ten or more counts. The chain is built from TRBV6-1 and TRBJ2-3; maybe TRBD1 (5 bases). Germline CDR1 MNHNS, CDR2 SASEGT. The V end was cut by 3 bases, the J end by 8 bases, with 12 bases between. CDR3 length equals 13 residues. CDR3 region: CASSDSQVATQYF. CDR3 in DNA: TGTGCCAGCAGTGATTCACAGGTGGCTACGCAGTATTTT.

This clonotype was observed a handful of times. This rearrangement joins TRBV6-2 or TRBV6-3 to TRBJ1-5; D ambiguous. Germline-derived CDR1 and CDR2 are MNHEY and SVGEGT. Trimming cost V 2 bases and J 7 bases, with 9 bases left between them. The CDR3 runs 13 residues. The CDR3: CASSYTGPQPQHF. The CDR3 DNA reads TGTGCCAGCAGTTACACCGGACCACAGCCCCAGCATTTT.

This clonotype was seen more than once but under ten times. The chain recombines TRBV5-1 with TRBJ1-3; no reliable D call. The CDR3 is 14 amino acids. Trimming cost V 0 bases and J 9 bases, with 13 bases left between them. CDR1 and CDR2 (germline): SGHRS, YFSETQ. The CDR3 bases are TGCGCCAGCAGCTTGGAGTTCGGGTCGACCACCATATATTTT. Protein product: CASSLEFGSTTIYF.

This chain joins TRBV20-1 and TRBJ1-5, with 9 bases aligning to TRBD1. The germline gives CDR1 DFQATT, CDR2 SNEGSKA (reference sequence). The J segment lost 4 bases and the V segment lost 4 bases, leaving 8 bases of the junction unmatched. CDR3 size: 15 residues. The CDR3 DNA reads TGCAGTGCTACCTCCCCGGACAGGGGTAATCAGCCCCAGCATTTT. Encoded protein: CSATSPDRGNQPQHF.